The 3 T cell receptor beta chains below were found in one sample sequenced in a study of T cell changes during pregnancy in multiple sclerosis. The protocol was immunoSEQ multiplex PCR, while the TCRdb copy is restricted to in-frame clones and leaves out a portion. The table has just under 45,000 clones, roughly 92% seen once. The source was CD4+ T cells from peripheral blood mononuclear cells, collected in the first trimester of pregnancy. The receptors shown here come from a female donor with multiple sclerosis, enrolled in a pregnancy study.

This chain uses TRBV7-2 with TRBJ2-6; D perhaps matches TRBD2 (6 bases). The CDR3 spans 15 residues. The germline CDR1 and CDR2 sequences are SGHTA and FQGNSA. Deletions cut 5 bases from V and 1 base from J, with 9 bases between. This CDR3 reads CASSPGSSGANVLTF. CDR3 DNA: TGTGCCAGCAGCCCCGGGAGTTCTGGGGCCAACGTCCTGACTTTC.

The chain joins TRBV6-1 to TRBJ2-1, with 8 bases aligning to TRBD2. CDR3 length: 14 residues. The V gene's germline CDR1 is MNHNS and CDR2 SASEGT. V lost 3 bases to trimming and J lost 9 bases; unmatched junction nucleotides: 7. Here the CDR3 reads CASSDMAGGVEQFF. The CDR3 DNA sequence: TGTGCCAGCAGTGACATGGCGGGAGGTGTTGAGCAGTTCTTC.

The chain links TRBV6-5 to TRBJ2-7; 8 positions match TRBD2. From germline, CDR1 is MNHEY and CDR2 SVGAGI. V lost 2 bases to trimming and J lost 2 bases; unmatched junction nucleotides: 8. This CDR3 comprises 16 residues. CDR3 in amino acids: CASSYAQAGVPYEQYF. The DNA for the CDR3 is TGTGCCAGCAGTTACGCCCAAGCGGGAGTCCCCTACGAGCAGTACTTC.